The T cell receptor beta chain described here comes from a study of T cell responses to AZD1222 COVID-19 vaccine (dated by TCRdb to about 2021). At the level of the whole study: A total of under 250 trial participants underwent TCR sequencing, of whom around 210 had received two doses of AZD1222 and 26 had received two doses of the MenACWY control vaccine. Enrollment into the trials was organized by age into subgroups of 18-55, 56-69 and 70-plus years, and those subgroups contained around 150, 28 and 57 TCR-sequenced participants, respectively. Overall results and qualifications from the work: Because no samples from the day 14 peak response were available, repertoires could be characterized only after the peak T cell response. Participants were mostly white British, with more females than males. The authors suggested clonal diversity may have been underestimated. Conclusions about previously exposed vaccinees were limited because only a handful of AZD1222 recipients were SARS-CoV-2 seropositive at baseline. Spike-specific TCR breadth and depth rose significantly after two AZD1222 doses compared with day 0 and with MenACWY recipients. Reportedly, close to half of the unique spike-specific TCRs recognized epitopes lying outside the regions that are mutated in the B.1.351 and B.1.1.7 variants. In the small 56-69-year group, the increase in depth fell short of significance, most likely because of low power. CD4 TCRs associated with the vaccine covered the entire spike protein, and the dominant responses were in regions 160-218 and 743-854.

Remarks on this clone: Its antigen has not been determined. Qualities for individual bases were not recorded, and no much larger clone is one base off.

The V end gives up 6 bases and the J end 8 bases, leaving 5 bases in the junction not matched to a gene. The germline V gene (reference sequence) sets CDR1 to GTSNPN and CDR2 to SVGIG. The CDR3 starts with the cysteine, ends with the phenylalanine, and has 13 residues. The only DNA kept is the CDR3, 39 bases in frame from the first base. This sample's time point label indicates: about 28 days (+/-7) after the second vaccine dose. AZD1222 recipients whose second dose came at about 4 weeks and those whose second dose came at about 12 weeks were combined into one group, since spike-specific TCR depth and breadth did not differ between the two schedules. The vaccinee samples were drawn from two UK trials, COV001 and COV002, one of which was a single-blind randomized controlled phase 2/3 trial testing AZD1222 (ChAdOx1 nCoV-19) in healthy adults. For TCRbeta chain sequencing, PBMC samples were collected from trial participants at day 0 and at day 28 after the second dose.

The CDR3 regions of human TCRbeta chains were analyzed by immunosequencing. The published analysis was carried out like this. TCRs in the repertoires were matched against a reference library of SARS-CoV-2-specific TCRs that had been generated with the MIRA antigen-specificity platform. Breadth was defined as the fraction of unique TCRs that were SARS-CoV-2-associated, and depth was defined as the fraction of total T cells that were SARS-CoV-2-associated. Using the MIRA data, every spike-specific TCR was mapped to the spike region that the TCR reacted to and assigned to either a CD4 or a CD8 class. Log10-transformed breadth and depth values were compared by one-way ANOVA with Sidak's multiple comparisons tests. TCRdb holds this immuneACCESS table with in-frame rearrangements only. Some clones are missing; in checked studies, unresolved V genes explain under half, and the rest has no known cause. The DNA was the basis for D and trimming; V, J and clone size are from that table. Present in this sample are about 150,000 clones, about 90% of which were seen just once. The top ten clonotypes cover about 9% of the sample.

The chain employs TRBV30 and TRBJ1-6; a stretch of 9 junction bases matches TRBD1. The TCR sequence derives from an adult who received the AZD1222 COVID-19 vaccine. The specimen was peripheral blood, collected 28 days after the second AZD1222 dose. The CDR3 is CACTGQGDSPLHF. The nucleotide sequence reads TGTGCCTGTACGGGACAGGGCGATTCACCCCTCCACTTT.